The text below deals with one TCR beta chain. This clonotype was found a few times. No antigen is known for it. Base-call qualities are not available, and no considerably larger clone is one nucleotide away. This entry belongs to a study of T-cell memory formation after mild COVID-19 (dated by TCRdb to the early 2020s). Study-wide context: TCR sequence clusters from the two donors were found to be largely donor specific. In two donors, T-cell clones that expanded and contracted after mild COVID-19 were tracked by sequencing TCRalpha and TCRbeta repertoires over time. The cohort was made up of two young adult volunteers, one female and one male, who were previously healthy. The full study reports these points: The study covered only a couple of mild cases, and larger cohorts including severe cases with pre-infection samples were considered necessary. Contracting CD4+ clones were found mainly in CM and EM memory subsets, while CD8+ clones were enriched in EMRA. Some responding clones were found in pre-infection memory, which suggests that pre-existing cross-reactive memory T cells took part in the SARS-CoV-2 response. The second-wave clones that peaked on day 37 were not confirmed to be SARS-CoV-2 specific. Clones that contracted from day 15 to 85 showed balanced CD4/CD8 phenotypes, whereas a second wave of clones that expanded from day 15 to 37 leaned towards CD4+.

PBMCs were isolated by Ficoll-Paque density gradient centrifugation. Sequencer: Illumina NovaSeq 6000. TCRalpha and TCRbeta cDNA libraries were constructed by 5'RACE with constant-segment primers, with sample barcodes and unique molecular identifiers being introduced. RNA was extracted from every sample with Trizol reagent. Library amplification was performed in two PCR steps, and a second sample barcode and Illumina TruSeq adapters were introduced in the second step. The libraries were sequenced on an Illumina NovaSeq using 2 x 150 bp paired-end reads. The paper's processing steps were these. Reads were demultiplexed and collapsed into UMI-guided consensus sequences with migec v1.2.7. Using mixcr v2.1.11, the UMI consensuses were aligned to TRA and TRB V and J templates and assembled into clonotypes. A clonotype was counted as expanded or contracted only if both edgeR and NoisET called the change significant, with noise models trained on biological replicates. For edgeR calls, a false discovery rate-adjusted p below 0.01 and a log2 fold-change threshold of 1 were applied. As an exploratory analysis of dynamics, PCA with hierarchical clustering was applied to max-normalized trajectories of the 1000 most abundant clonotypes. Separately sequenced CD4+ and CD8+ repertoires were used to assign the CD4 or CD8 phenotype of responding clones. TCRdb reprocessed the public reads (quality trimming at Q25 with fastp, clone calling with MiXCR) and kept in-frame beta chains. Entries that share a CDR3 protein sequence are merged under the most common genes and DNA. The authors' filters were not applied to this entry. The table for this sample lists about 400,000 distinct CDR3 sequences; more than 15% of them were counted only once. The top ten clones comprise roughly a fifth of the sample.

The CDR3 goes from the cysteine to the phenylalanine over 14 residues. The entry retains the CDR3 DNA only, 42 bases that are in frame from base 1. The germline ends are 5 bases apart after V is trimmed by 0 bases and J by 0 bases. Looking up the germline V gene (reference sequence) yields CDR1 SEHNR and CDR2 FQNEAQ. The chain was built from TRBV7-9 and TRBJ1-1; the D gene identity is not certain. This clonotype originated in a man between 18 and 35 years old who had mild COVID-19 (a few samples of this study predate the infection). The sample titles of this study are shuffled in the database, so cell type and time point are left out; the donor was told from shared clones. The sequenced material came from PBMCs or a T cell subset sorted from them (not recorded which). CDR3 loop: CASSLAVMNTEAFF. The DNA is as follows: TGTGCCAGCAGCTTAGCGGTAATGAACACTGAAGCTTTCTTT.